The clone carrying this TCR beta chain has more than one count but fewer than ten. Its antigen is still unknown. The data derive from a study of OX40 agonist ivuxolimab in advanced cancers. Study overall: At 65% to 85% male, the cohort had a mean age of 60 years, ranging from roughly 20 to 85. Findings of the study overall: Also showing low normalized T-cell clonal expansion were some of the nonresponders. Relative to CD4+ cells, CD8+ T cells on average had more expanded clones.

Profiling relied on immunoSEQ multiplex PCR, and the TCRdb table lists in-frame clones only, not all of them. Counted here are 70,000 to 90,000 clones, 70% to 90% occurring once; the ten biggest clones make up about 8%. Blood sampling was done at baseline, cycle 4 day 1, and cycle 7 day 1. Germline loops: CDR1 SGHTA, CDR2 FQGTGA. Trimming removed 5 bases from V and 4 bases from J, with 14 bases in between. The CDR3 totals 14 residues. The chain employs TRBV7-3 and TRBJ1-2; TRBD1 might be the D (5 bases). This clonotype originated in an adult with an advanced solid tumor such as melanoma, head and neck, liver or kidney cancer. This specimen was CD4+ or CD8+ T cells sorted from blood, taken in a trial of the OX40 agonist ivuxolimab. The CDR3 spells CASSQTRDGYGYTF. CDR3 in DNA: TGTGCCAGCAGCCAAACTCGGGACGGCTATGGCTACACCTTC.